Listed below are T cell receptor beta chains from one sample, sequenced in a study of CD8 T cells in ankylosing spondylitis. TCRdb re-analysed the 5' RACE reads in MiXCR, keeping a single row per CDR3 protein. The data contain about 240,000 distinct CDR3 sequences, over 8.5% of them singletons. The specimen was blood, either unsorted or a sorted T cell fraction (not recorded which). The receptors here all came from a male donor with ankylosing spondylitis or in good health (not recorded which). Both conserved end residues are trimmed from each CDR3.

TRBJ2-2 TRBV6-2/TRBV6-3 ASRGWTSNTGELF
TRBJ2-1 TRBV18 ASSPTGDEQF
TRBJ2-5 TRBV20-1 SASPGQLETQY
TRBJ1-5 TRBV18 ASSPTELDNQPQH
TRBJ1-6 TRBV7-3 ASSLGTPQSPLH
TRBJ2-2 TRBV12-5 ASAEGSGELF
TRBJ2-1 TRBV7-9 ASSLVFTHNEQF
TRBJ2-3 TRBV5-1 ASSLGPGTDTQY
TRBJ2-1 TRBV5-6 ASSTHPGGNEQF
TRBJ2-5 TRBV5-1 ASSLDGGFQETQY
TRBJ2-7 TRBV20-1 SARDPGGYEQY
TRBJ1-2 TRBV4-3 ASSQDGYGPLGESYT
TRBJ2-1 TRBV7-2 ASSTRDPYNEQF
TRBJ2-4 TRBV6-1 ASSPRGQLAKNIQY
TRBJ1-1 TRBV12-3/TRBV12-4 ASSLAQGSPEAF
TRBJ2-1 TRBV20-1 SAREGEQF
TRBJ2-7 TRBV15 ATSRDIDEQY
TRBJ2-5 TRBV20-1 SATPGGLKETQY
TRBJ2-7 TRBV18 ASSPGLAGTYEQY
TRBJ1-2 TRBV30 AWDKVPRDRGDYGYT
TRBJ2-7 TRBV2 ASRGDRHEQY
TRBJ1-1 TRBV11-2 ASSLEFGQKGTEAF
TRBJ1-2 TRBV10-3 ATGASSTIGYT
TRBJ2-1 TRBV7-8 ASSLGYGGTRHNEQF
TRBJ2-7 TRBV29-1 SVMGGRQYEQY
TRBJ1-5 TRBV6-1 ASSRQAGRGGNQPQH
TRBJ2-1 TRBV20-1 SAREGTPLDEQF
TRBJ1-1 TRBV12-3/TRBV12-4 ATEMNTEAF
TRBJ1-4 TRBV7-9 ASSPGTAIEKLF
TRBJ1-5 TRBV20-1 SAVPRGTNQPQH
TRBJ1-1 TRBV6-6 ASNPTGVTEAF
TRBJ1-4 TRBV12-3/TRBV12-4 ASSLGAGGGKLF
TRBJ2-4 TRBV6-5 ASSSPSGRGDIQY
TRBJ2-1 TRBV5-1 ASQKSTGGSYNEQF
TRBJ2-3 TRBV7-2 ASSLGSLRWY
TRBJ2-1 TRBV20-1 SISGRVYNEQF
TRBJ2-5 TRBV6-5 ASSYRDRDGTQY
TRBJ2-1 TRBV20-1 SARGDSGTSGGRNYNEQF
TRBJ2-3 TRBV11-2 ASSLDRGDTQY
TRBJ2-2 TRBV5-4 ASSPDYENTGELF
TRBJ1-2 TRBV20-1 SVRKEVANYGYT
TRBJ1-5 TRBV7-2 ASSLGTGPYQAQH
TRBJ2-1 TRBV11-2 ASSPRVLNNEQF
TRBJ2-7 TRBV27 ASSPSRGAVSYEQY
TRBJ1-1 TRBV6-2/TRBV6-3 ATRKMGEAF